This T cell receptor beta chain was identified in a study of OX40 agonist ivuxolimab in advanced cancers. Study findings and constraints: Expansion of clones was among the lowest in partial responders at 0.1-3.0 mg/kg.

This clone was seen a single time. As yet, its antigen is unknown. The CDR3 runs to 15 residues. The germline V gene has CDR1 MGHRA and CDR2 YSYEKL. The ends lost 0 bases at V and 2 bases at J; junction bases unmatched: 4. Sequenced by immunoSEQ multiplex PCR; TCRdb stores in-frame clones only, minus some. The sample holds some 64,000 clones, roughly 91% seen once. Here the sequenced sample was CD4+ or CD8+ T cells sorted from blood, taken in a trial of the OX40 agonist ivuxolimab. This chain connects TRBV4-1 to TRBJ2-7; 7 bases match TRBD1. This clonotype originated in an adult with an advanced solid tumor such as melanoma, head and neck, liver or kidney cancer. The CDR3 DNA is TGCGCCAGCAGCCAAGATCAGGGGGAAACCTACGAGCAGTACTTC. Protein product: CASSQDQGETYEQYF.